The 7 T cell receptor beta chains reported below all come from one sample, sequenced in a study of T cells in Graves' hyperthyroidism and ophthalmopathy. What was amplified from RNA transcripts were TCR beta CDR3 regions. TCR CDR3 regions were first amplified by RT-PCR with HTBI primers. TCRdb recomputed calls from the multiplex PCR reads with MiXCR, one row per CDR3 protein. The sample gives around 420,000 distinct CDR3 sequences, 15% to 18% of which show up once; around 7.3% is in the top ten. The specimen was blood. Receptors were obtained from a woman younger than 35 with Graves' hyperthyroidism.

This clonotype was observed many times. The V call is TRBV28, the J call TRBJ1-5, with D perhaps matching TRBD1 (6 bases). Germline V CDR1 and CDR2: MDHEN, SYDVKM. This CDR3 has 16 residues. The V end lost 2 bases, the J end lost 9 bases, and 20 bases lay between the germline ends. The CDR3 region has the DNA TGTGCCAGCAGTTTAAGGGACATTTGGGTCGATCGGCCCCAGCATTTT. It codes for CASSLRDIWVDRPQHF.

The chain is built from TRBV29-1 and TRBJ2-7; 8 bases fit TRBD1. CDR3 length equals 15 residues. Germline CDR1 is SQVTM and CDR2 is ANQGSEA. With 3 bases clipped from V and 0 bases from J, the junction kept 7 bases outside the gene matches. CDR3 amino acids: CSVEGQAGSSYEQYF. CDR3 coding DNA: TGCAGCGTTGAGGGACAGGCAGGCAGCTCCTACGAGCAGTACTTC.

Ten or more counts support this clonotype. The chain carries TRBV6-1 and TRBJ2-7; D tentatively fits TRBD1 or TRBD2 (7 bases each). V lost 5 bases and J lost 7, with 18 bases in between. Germline CDR1 reads MNHNS; CDR2 reads SASEGT. The CDR3 runs 14 residues. In DNA form, the CDR3 reads TGTGCCAGCAGTTTTCAGGGGGGGATGAGGGAGCAGTACTTC. Amino acid sequence: CASSFQGGMREQYF.

This clonotype showed up many times. V gene TRBV10-3 combines with J gene TRBJ2-5; tentative D call: TRBD2 (5 bases). CDR3 size: 17 residues. Germline V lookup: CDR1 ENHRY, CDR2 SYGVKD. The V gene lost 0 bases and the J gene lost 4 bases, with 18 bases spanning the gap. As DNA, the CDR3 is TGTGCCATCAGTGAGTCGAAAGCTAGCCAGGCTCGAGAGACCCAGTACTTC. Translating gives CAISESKASQARETQYF.

The chain employs TRBV7-2 and TRBJ2-5, with 11 bases aligning to TRBD2. In germline, CDR1 is SGHTA, CDR2 FQGNSA. With 0 bases clipped from V and 2 bases from J, the junction kept 5 bases outside the gene matches. This CDR3 has 17 residues. The CDR3 protein is CASSLALTSGDQETQYF. The CDR3 DNA follows: TGTGCCAGCAGCTTAGCGTTGACTAGCGGGGATCAAGAGACCCAGTACTTC.

This clonotype has ten or more counts. The CDR3 nucleotides are TGTGCCAGCTCACCACTGATCGGGGGGGCTACGTTGTACAATGAGCAGTTCTTC. This codes for CASSPLIGGATLYNEQFF. This rearrangement joins TRBV18 to TRBJ2-1, with TRBD2 identical over 8 bases. The CDR3 has 18 residues. Germline assignment: CDR1 KGHSH and CDR2 LQKENI. Losses at the gene ends were 1 base for V and 4 bases for J; bases not matched to a gene: 12. The full variable domain, in which reference TRBV18 and TRBJ2-1 provide the parts outside the CDR3, is NAGVMQNPRHLVRRRGQEARLRCSPMKGHSHVYWYRQLPEEGLKFMVYLQKENIIDESGMPKERFSAEFPKEGPSILRIQQVVRGDSAAYFCASSPLIGGATLYNEQFFGPGTRLTVL.

V is TRBV27 and J is TRBJ2-7; 7 nucleotides agree with TRBD1. The V gene's germline CDR1 is MNHEY and CDR2 SMNVEV (reference sequence). This CDR3 is 14 amino acids long. V was clipped by 3 bases and J by 1 base; unmatched bases: 3. The chain's CDR3 is CASSFARGSYEQYF. The DNA of the CDR3 is TGTGCCAGCAGTTTCGCCAGGGGGTCCTACGAGCAGTACTTC.